The 15 T cell receptor beta chains below were found in one sample sequenced in a study of multiple sclerosis patients with progressive multifocal leukoencephalopathy. Time point denoted: time of PML onset. Assay used: immunoSEQ multiplex PCR; TCRdb lists only in-frame clones, some missing. The repertoire holds approximately 31,000 clones, with less than 90% as singletons. Here the sequenced sample was PBMCs, taken from a patient treated with natalizumab. These receptors all come from a human donor with progressive multifocal leukoencephalopathy.

Of note for this clone: The same CDR3 can be traced to other DNA sequences in this sample. The chain employs TRBV19 and TRBJ2-2, with 8 nucleotides matching TRBD2. This CDR3 has 16 amino acids. The V segment lost 0 bases and the J segment 6 bases; nucleotides outside the gene matches: 6. In germline, CDR1 is LNHDA, CDR2 SQIVND (reference sequence). The CDR3 loop reads CASSIDSAGGAGELFF. The CDR3 DNA reads TGTGCCAGTAGTATAGATTCGGCGGGAGGTGCCGGGGAGCTGTTTTTT. Combining the CDR3 with reference TRBV19 and TRBJ2-2 gives the whole variable domain DGGITQSPKYLFRKEGQNVTLSCEQNLNHDAMYWYRQDPGQGLRLIYYSQIVNDFQKGDIAEGYSVSREKKESFPLTVTSAQKNPTAFYLCASSIDSAGGAGELFFGEGSRLTVL.

This chain joins TRBV14 and TRBJ2-7, with D tentatively TRBD1 or TRBD2 (5 bases each). From germline, CDR1 is SGHDN and CDR2 FVKESK. Trimming removed 5 bases at V and 2 bases at J, with 16 bases between. The CDR3 has 15 amino acids. The CDR3 nucleotides read TGTGCCAGCAGCAGAGGGACGGACCTTCCCTACGAGCAGTACTTC. It translates to CASSRGTDLPYEQYF.

J is TRBJ2-3 and V is TRBV12-5; 13 bases match TRBD2. The germline gives CDR1 LGHNT, CDR2 FRNRAP. V lost 4 bases, J lost 3 bases, and 4 bases stayed unmatched. The CDR3 sequence is 16 residues long. The CDR3 is CASGSRTSGRTDTQYF. The CDR3 DNA follows: TGTGCTAGTGGTTCCAGGACTAGCGGGAGAACAGATACGCAGTATTTT.

This clone was detected only once. In DNA, the CDR3 is TGCGCCAGCAGCCAAGATCCATTAGGGGTAAATGAAAAACTGTTTTTT. It specifies CASSQDPLGVNEKLFF. The rearrangement links TRBV4-3 to TRBJ1-4; D is possibly TRBD1 (5 bases). Trimming cost V 0 bases and J 5 bases, with 13 bases left between them. CDR3 size: 16 residues. In germline, CDR1 is LGHNA, CDR2 YSLEER.

This chain joins TRBV29-1 and TRBJ1-1, with D possibly TRBD1 on 5 matching bases. The germline gives CDR1 SQVTM, CDR2 ANQGSEA. Trimming took off 5 bases at V and 3 bases at J, with 19 bases between the two ends. This CDR3 spans 15 amino acids. The CDR3 nucleotides are TGCAGCGTTTGCTCACCAGGGCCTGGGGACACTGAAGCTTTCTTT. Protein product: CSVCSPGPGDTEAFF.

The chain employs TRBV14 and TRBJ1-1; TRBD1 matches 9 bases. The V and J ends lost 6 bases and 5 bases, in that order; junction bases with no gene match: 7. The germline V gene encodes CDR1 SGHDN and CDR2 FVKESK. The CDR3 consists of 14 residues. CDR3 coding DNA: TGTGCCAGCAGTCTTGGACAGGGGCGGACTGAAGCTTTCTTT. This gives the protein CASSLGQGRTEAFF.

This chain joins TRBV7-2 and TRBJ1-2; D uncertain. The germline V and J ends were trimmed by 1 base and 8 bases, with 17 bases remaining between them. There are 15 residues in the CDR3. Germline assignment: CDR1 SGHTA and CDR2 FQGNSA. The CDR3 sequence is CASSLGHGPYRGYTF. For the CDR3, the DNA is TGTGCCAGCAGCTTAGGCCACGGCCCTTATCGAGGCTACACCTTC. Complete variable domain (other parts from reference TRBV7-2 and TRBJ1-2): GAGVSQSPSNKVTEKGKDVELRCDPISGHTALYWYRQSLGQGLEFLIYFQGNSAPDKSGLPSDRFSAERTGGSVSTLTIQRTQQEDSAVYLCASSLGHGPYRGYTFGSGTRLTVV.

The rearrangement uses TRBV9 and TRBJ1-6; tentatively, D is TRBD1 (5 bases). From germline, CDR1 is SGDLS and CDR2 YYNGEE. V was clipped by 1 base and J by 8 bases, with 10 bases between them. The CDR3 loop spans 14 amino acids. The CDR3 DNA sequence: TGTGCCAGCAGCGTAACCGACAGTTATTCACCCCTCCACTTT. Its translation: CASSVTDSYSPLHF.

This clone is labeled as medium-sized. The chain recombines TRBV10-1 with TRBJ2-7; D remains unclear. The ends were cut back, 5 bases at V and 5 bases at J, with 16 bases in the middle. The CDR3 extends over 14 amino acids. Germline lookup yields CDR1 WNHNN and CDR2 SYGVQD (reference sequence). CDR3: CASSSQHTGNEQYF. The CDR3 DNA follows: TGCGCCAGCAGTTCCCAACATACCGGCAACGAGCAGTACTTC.

V and J are TRBV4-1 and TRBJ1-5, with D tentatively TRBD1 (5 bases). The CDR3 runs 17 residues. The V end lost 4 bases, the J end lost 0 bases, and 16 bases lay between the germline ends. Germline CDR1 reads MGHRA; CDR2 reads YSYEKL. The CDR3 DNA follows: TGCGCCAGCAGCCGGAACCTGGGACTCCTTAGCAATCAGCCCCAGCATTTT. Its translation: CASSRNLGLLSNQPQHF.

The chain employs TRBV28 and TRBJ2-1, with D maybe TRBD2 (6 bases). Trimming cost V 2 bases and J 7 bases, with 18 bases left between them. CDR1 MDHEN and CDR2 SYDVKM come from the germline V gene. This CDR3 has 16 residues. CDR3 sequence reads: CASSLLSPSAWNEQFF. In nucleotides, the CDR3 is TGTGCCAGCAGTTTACTTTCCCCTAGCGCGTGGAATGAGCAGTTCTTC.

The chain couples TRBV27 to TRBJ1-2, with unresolved D. Looked up from germline, CDR1 is MNHEY and CDR2 is SMNVEV (reference sequence). This CDR3 has 16 residues. With 4 bases removed from V and 4 bases from J, the gap between germline ends came to 19 bases. Here the CDR3 reads CASSSNPDPGIYGYTF. CDR3 DNA: TGTGCCAGCAGTTCCAACCCCGATCCCGGAATCTATGGCTACACCTTC.

This rearrangement joins TRBV7-9 to TRBJ1-6; D is possibly TRBD1 (5 bases). Per germline, CDR1 SEHNR and CDR2 FQNEAQ (reference sequence). V lost 5 bases and J 6 bases, leaving 11 bases between the germline ends. The length of the CDR3 is 14 residues. CDR3 sequence reads: CASSTDSPNSPLHF. CDR3 sequence (DNA): TGTGCCAGCAGCACCGACAGCCCTAATTCACCCCTCCACTTT.

The rearrangement joins TRBV27 to TRBJ1-5, with D unresolved. The ends were cut back, 2 bases at V and 2 bases at J, with 13 bases in the middle. The germline V gene encodes CDR1 MNHEY and CDR2 SMNVEV (reference sequence). The CDR3 length is 16 residues. The CDR3 loop reads CASSLGQGQGNQPQHF. For the CDR3, the DNA is TGTGCCAGCAGTTTAGGGCAAGGGCAAGGCAATCAGCCCCAGCATTTT.

The chain employs TRBV29-1 and TRBJ1-1; D remains ambiguous. The CDR3 contains 13 residues. CDR1 and CDR2 (germline): SQVTM, ANQGSEA. With 3 bases removed from V and 0 bases from J, the gap between germline ends came to 8 bases. CDR3 sequence reads: CSVEGRMNTEAFF. CDR3 DNA sequence: TGCAGCGTTGAGGGCCGCATGAACACTGAAGCTTTCTTT.